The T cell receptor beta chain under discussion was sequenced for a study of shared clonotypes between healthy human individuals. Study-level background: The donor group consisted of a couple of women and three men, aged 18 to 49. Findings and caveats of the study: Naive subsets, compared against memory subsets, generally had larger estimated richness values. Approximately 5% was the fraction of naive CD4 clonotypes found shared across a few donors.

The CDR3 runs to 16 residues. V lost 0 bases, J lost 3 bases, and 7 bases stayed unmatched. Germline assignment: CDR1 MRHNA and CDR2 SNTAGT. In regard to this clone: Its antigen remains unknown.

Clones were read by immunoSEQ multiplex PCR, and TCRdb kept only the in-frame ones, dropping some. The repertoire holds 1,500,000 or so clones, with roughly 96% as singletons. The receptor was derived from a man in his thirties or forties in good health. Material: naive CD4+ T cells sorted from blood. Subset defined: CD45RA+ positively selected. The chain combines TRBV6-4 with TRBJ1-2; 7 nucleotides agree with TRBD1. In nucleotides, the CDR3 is TGTGCCAGCAGTGACTCCCCGGGACAGACTTACTATGGCTACACCTTC. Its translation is CASSDSPGQTYYGYTF.